This record looks at one T cell receptor beta chain sequence and its context. Each CDR3 protein is one row after TCRdb ran MiXCR on the 5' RACE reads. The data show 400,000 or so distinct CDR3 sequences, more than 20% seen once. V was cut by 2 bases and J by 3 bases, with 8 bases left in between. This CDR3 comprises 13 residues. The V gene's germline CDR1 is MNHEY and CDR2 SVGAGI. These data belong to a study of T-cell memory formation after mild COVID-19. What was sequenced was PBMCs or a T cell subset sorted from them (not recorded which). The TCR originated in an adult woman who had mild COVID-19 (a few samples of this study predate the infection). Cell type and time point are not known. This chain uses TRBV6-5 with TRBJ2-7; no firm D call. The CDR3 region has the DNA TGTGCCAGCAGTTACCGCCTTTACTACGAGCAGTACTTC. Its protein product is CASSYRLYYEQYF.